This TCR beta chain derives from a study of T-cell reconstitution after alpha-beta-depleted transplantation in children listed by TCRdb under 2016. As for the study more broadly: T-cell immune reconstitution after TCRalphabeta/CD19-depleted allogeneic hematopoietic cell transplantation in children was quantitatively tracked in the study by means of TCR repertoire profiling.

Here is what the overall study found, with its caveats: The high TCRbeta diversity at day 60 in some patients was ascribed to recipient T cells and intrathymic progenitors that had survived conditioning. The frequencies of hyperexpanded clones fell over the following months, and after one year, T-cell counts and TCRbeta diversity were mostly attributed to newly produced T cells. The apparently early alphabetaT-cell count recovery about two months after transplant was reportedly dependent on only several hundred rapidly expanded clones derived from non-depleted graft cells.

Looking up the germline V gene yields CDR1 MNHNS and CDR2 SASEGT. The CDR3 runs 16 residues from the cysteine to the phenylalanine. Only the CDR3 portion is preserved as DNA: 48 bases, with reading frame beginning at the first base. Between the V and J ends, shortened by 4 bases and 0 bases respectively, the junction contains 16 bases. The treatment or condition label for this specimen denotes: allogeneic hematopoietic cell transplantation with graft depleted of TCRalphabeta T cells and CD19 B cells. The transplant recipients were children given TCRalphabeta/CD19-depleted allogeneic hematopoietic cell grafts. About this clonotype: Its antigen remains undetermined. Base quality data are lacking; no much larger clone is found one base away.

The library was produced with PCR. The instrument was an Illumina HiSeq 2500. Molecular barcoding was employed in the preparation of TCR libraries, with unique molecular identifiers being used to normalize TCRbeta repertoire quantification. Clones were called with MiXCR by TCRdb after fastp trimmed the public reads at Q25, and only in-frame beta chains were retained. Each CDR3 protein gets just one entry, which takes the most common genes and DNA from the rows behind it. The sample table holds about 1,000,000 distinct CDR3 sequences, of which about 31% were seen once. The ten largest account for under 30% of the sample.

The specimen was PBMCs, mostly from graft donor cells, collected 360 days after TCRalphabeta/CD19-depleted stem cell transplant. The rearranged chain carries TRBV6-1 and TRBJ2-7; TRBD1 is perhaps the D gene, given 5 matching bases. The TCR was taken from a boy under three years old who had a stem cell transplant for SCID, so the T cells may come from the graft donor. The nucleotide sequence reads TGTGCCAGCAGTGGGGGTGATAGGGGCTTCTCCTACGAGCAGTACTTC. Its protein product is CASSGGDRGFSYEQYF.